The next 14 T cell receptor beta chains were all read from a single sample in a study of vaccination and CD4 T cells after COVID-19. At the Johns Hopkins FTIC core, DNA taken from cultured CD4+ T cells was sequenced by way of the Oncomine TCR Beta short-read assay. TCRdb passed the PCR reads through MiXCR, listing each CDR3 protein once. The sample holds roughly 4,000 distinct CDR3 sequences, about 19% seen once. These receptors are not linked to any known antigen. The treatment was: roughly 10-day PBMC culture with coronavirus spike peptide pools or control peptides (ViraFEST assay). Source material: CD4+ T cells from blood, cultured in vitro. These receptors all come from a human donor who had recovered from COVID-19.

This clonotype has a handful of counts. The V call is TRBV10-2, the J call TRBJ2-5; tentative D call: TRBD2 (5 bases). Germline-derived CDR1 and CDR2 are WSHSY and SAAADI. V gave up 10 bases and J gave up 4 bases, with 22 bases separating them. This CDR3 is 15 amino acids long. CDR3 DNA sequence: TGCGCCAACCTCTCGAGCGGAAATAGAGGAGAGACCCAGTACTTC. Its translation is CANLSSGNRGETQYF.

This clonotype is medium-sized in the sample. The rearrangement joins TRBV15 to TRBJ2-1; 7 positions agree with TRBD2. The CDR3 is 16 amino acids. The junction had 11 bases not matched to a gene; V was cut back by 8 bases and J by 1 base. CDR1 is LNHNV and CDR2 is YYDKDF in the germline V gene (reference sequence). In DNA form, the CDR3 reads TGTGCCACCGACCGGGGTGGGGGGGGTTCCTACAATGAGCAGTTCTTC. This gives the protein CATDRGGGGSYNEQFF.

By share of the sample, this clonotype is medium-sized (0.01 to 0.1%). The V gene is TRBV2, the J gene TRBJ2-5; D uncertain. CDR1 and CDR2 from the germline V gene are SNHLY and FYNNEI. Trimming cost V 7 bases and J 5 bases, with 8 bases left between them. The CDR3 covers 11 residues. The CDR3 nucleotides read TGTGCCAGCAAGGTGGTGGAGACCCAGTACTTC. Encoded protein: CASKVVETQYF.

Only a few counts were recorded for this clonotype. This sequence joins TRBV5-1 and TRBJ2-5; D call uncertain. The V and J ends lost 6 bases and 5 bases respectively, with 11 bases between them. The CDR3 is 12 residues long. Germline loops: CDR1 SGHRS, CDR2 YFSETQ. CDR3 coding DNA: TGCGCCAGCACCTCGGATATGGAGACCCAGTACTTC. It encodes CASTSDMETQYF.

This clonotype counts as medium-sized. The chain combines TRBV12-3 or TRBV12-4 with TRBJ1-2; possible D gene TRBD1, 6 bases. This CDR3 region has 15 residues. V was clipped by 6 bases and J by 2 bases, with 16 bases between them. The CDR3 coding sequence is TGTGCCAGCAGCAGACTCCTCCAGGGGAACTATGGCTACACCTTC. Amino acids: CASSRLLQGNYGYTF.

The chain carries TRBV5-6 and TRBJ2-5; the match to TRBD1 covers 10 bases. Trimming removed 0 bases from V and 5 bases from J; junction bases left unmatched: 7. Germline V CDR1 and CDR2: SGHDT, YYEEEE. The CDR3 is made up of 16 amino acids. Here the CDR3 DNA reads TGTGCCAGCAGCTTGGTTGCGACAGGGGGCGGGGAGACCCAGTACTTC. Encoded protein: CASSLVATGGGETQYF.

CDR3 DNA sequence: TGTGCCAGCAGTTTAACCTTGGACAACGGACGAGCTTTCTTT. Its protein is CASSLTLDNGRAFF. The gene calls are TRBV12-3 or TRBV12-4 and TRBJ1-1, with D perhaps matching TRBD1 (5 bases). This CDR3 region has 14 residues. V was clipped by 2 bases and J by 10 bases, with 17 bases between them.

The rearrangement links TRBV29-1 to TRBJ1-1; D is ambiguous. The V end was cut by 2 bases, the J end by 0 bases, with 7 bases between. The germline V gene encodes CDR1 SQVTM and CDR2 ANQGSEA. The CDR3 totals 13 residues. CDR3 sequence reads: CSVERPLNTEAFF. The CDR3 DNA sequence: TGCAGCGTTGAACGCCCTTTGAACACTGAAGCTTTCTTT.

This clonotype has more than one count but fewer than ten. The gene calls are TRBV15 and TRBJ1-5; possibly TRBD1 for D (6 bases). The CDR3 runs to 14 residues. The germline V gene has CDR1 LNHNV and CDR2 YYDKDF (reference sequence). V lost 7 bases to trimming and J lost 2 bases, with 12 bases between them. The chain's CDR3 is CATTQGGGNQPQHF. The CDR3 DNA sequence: TGTGCCACCACACAGGGTGGGGGCAATCAGCCCCAGCATTTT.

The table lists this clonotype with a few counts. CDR3 sequence reads: CASSLLERETQYF. The CDR3 region has the DNA TGTGCCAGCAGCTTACTAGAACGGGAGACCCAGTACTTC. The chain couples TRBV7-2 to TRBJ2-5; unclear D gene. This CDR3 contains 13 residues. Germline V gene data show CDR1 as SGHTA and CDR2 as FQGNSA. The ends were cut back, 2 bases at V and 5 bases at J, with 9 bases in the middle.

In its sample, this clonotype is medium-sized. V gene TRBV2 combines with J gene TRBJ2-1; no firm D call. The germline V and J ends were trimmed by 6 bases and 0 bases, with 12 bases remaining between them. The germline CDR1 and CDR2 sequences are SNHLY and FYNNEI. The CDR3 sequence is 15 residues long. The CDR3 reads CASSLDKSSYNEQFF. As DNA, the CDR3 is TGTGCCAGCAGCCTAGACAAGAGCTCCTACAATGAGCAGTTCTTC.

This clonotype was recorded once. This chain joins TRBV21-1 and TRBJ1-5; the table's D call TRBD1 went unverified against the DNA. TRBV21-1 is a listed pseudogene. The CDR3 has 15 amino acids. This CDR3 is CASSTPGQGRPAQHF. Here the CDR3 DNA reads TGTGCCAGCAGCACACCGGGACAGGGGCGGCCAGCCCAGCATTTT.

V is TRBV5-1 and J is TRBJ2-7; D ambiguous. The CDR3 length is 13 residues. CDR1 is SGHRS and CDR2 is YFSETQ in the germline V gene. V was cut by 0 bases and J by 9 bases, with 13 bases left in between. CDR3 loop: CASSLGRTWGQYF. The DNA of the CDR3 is TGCGCCAGCAGCTTGGGCAGGACGTGGGGGCAGTACTTC.

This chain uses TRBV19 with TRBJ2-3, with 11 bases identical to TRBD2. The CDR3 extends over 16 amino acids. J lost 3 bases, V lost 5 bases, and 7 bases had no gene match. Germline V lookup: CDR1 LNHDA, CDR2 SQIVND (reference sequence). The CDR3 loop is CASSLIAGGPTDTQYF. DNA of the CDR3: TGTGCCAGTAGTCTCATAGCGGGGGGGCCGACAGATACGCAGTATTTT.